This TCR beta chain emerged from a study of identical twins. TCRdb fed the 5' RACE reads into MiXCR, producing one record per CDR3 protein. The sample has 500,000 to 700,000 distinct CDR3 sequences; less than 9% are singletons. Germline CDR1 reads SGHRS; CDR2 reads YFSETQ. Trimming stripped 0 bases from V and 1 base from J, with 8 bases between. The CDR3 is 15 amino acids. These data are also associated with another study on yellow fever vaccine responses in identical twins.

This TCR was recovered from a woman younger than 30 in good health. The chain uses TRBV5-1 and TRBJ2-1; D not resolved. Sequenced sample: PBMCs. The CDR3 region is CASSLVANSYNEQFF. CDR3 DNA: TGCGCCAGCAGCTTGGTGGCCAATTCCTACAATGAGCAGTTCTTC.